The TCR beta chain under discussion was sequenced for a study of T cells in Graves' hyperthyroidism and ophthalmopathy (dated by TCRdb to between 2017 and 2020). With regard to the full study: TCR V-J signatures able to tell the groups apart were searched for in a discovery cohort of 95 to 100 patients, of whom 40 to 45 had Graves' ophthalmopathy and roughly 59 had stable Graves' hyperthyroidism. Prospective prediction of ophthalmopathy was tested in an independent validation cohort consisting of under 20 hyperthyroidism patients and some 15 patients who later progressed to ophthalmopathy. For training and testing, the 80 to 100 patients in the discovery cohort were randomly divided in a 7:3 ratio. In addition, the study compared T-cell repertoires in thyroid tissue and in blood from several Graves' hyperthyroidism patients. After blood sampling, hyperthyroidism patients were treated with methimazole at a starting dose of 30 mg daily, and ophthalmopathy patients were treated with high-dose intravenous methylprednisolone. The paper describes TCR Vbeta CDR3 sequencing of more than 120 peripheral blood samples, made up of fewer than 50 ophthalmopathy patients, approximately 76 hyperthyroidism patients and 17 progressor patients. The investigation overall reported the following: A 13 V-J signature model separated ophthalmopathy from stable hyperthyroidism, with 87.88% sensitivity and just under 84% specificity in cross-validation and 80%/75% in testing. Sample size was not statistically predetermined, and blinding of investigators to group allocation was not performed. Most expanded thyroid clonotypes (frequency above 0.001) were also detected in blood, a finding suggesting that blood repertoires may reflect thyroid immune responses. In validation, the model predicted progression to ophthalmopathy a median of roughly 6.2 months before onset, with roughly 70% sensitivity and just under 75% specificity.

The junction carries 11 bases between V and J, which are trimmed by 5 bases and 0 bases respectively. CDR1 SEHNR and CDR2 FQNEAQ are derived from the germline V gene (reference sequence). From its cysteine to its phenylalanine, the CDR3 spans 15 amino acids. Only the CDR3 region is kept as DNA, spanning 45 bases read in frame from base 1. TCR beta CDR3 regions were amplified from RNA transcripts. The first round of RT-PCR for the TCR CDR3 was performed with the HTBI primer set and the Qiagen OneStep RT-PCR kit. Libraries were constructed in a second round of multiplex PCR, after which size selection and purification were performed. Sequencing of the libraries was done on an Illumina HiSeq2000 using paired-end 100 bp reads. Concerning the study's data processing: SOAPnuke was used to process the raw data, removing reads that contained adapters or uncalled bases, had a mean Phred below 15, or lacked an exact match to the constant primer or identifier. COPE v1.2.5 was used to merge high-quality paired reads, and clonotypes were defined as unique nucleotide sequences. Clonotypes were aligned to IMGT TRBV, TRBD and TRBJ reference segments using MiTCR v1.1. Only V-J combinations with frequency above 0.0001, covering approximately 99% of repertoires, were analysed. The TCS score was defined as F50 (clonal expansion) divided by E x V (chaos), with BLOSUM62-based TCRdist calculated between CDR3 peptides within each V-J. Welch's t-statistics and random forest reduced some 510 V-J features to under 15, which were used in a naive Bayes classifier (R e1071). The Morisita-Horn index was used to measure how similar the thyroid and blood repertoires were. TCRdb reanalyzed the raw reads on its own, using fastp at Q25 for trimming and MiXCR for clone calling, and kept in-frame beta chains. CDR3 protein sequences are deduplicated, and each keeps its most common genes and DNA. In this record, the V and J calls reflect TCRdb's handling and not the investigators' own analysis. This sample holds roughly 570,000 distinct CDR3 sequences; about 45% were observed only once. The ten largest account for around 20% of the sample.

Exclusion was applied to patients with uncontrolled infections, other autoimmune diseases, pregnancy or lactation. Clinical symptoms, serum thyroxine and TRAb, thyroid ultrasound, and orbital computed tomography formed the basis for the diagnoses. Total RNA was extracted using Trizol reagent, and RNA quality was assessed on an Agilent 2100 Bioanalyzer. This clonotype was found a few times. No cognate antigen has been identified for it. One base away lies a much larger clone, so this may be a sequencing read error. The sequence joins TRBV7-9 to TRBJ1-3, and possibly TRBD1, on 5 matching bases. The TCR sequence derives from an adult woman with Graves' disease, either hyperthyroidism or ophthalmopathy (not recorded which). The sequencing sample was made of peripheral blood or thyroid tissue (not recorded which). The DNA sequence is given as TGTGCCAGCAGCCCCGGGGGATCCTCTGGAAACACCATATATTTT. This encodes CASSPGGSSGNTIYF.